Below, 27 T cell receptor beta chains from the same sample are listed, as sequenced in a study of cytomegalovirus exposure and HLA in healthy donors. Vbeta (60) and Jbeta (13) primers were used in the PCR. Sequencing used immunoSEQ multiplex PCR; TCRdb keeps in-frame clones, though not all of them. The sample holds about 200,000 clones; around nine tenths are singletons and the top ten take 1.5% to 2%. Material for sequencing was PBMCs. The receptor source for this set is a woman aged 18-30 years in good health and CMV-seronegative.

CDR3 loop: CASSEAGTGGHTIYF. In DNA, the CDR3 is TGTGCCAGCAGCGAAGCCGGGACAGGGGGCCACACCATATATTTT. The V call is TRBV9, the J call TRBJ1-3, with 12 bases that match TRBD1. Germline lookup yields CDR1 SGDLS and CDR2 YYNGEE. With 3 bases clipped from V and 8 bases from J, the junction kept 6 bases outside the gene matches. This CDR3 comprises 15 residues. The complete variable domain, with remaining parts taken from reference TRBV9 and TRBJ1-3, reads DSGVTQTPKHLITATGQRVTLRCSPRSGDLSVYWYQQSLDQGLQFLIQYYNGEERAKGNILERFSAQQFPDLHSELNLSSLELGDSALYFCASSEAGTGGHTIYFGEGSWLTVV.

This chain's CDR3 is CASSSLKAGLQETQYF. For the CDR3, the DNA is TGTGCCAGCAGTTCTTTAAAAGCGGGTCTCCAAGAGACCCAGTACTTC. The chain couples TRBV27 to TRBJ2-5; possible D gene TRBD2, 6 bases. Looked up from germline, CDR1 is MNHEY and CDR2 is SMNVEV (reference sequence). This CDR3 is 16 amino acids long. V lost 4 bases, J lost 1 base, and 16 bases lay in between.

This clone turned up a few times. This chain links TRBV30 with TRBJ2-6; TRBD1 might be the D (5 bases). V shed 0 bases and J shed 0 bases, with 15 bases lying between them. Germline V CDR1 and CDR2: GTSNPN, SVGIG (reference sequence). The CDR3 spans 18 residues. This CDR3 reads CAWSVLIGARSGANVLTF. Written as DNA, the CDR3 is TGTGCCTGGAGTGTACTTATAGGGGCCCGCTCTGGGGCCAACGTCCTGACTTTC.

This rearrangement joins TRBV4-3 to TRBJ2-1; TRBD2 is a possible D gene (5 bases). V was pared by 0 bases and J by 0 bases, with 12 bases between. Germline V lookup: CDR1 LGHNA, CDR2 YSLEER. This CDR3 comprises 17 residues. For the CDR3, the DNA is TGCGCCAGCAGCCAAGATATGGTGGGGAGCTCCTACAATGAGCAGTTCTTC. Translated: CASSQDMVGSSYNEQFF.

J is TRBJ2-2 and V is TRBV7-2, with 8 bases aligning to TRBD1. The CDR3 extends over 16 amino acids. Germline trimming cut 3 bases from V and 2 bases from J; bases unmatched to any gene: 5. The germline V gene has CDR1 SGHTA and CDR2 FQGNSA. The CDR3: CASSFSGTGNTGELFF. The DNA for the CDR3 is TGTGCCAGCAGCTTCTCAGGGACAGGCAACACCGGGGAGCTGTTTTTT.

This clone was observed once. The V gene is TRBV5-6, the J gene TRBJ2-5; D ambiguous. Germline values: CDR1 SGHDT, CDR2 YYEEEE. CDR3 length: 12 amino acids. V was trimmed by 2 bases and J by 5 bases, leaving 7 bases between them. In DNA, the CDR3 is TGTGCCAGCAGCTTACGGCGGGAGACCCAGTACTTC. As protein: CASSLRRETQYF.

V usage is TRBV7-9 and J usage is TRBJ2-7; TRBD1 matches 7 bases. The CDR3 spans 13 residues. In germline, CDR1 is SEHNR, CDR2 FQNEAQ (reference sequence). V shed 5 bases and J 4 bases; nucleotides not matched to a gene: 5. The CDR3 DNA reads TGTGCCAGCAGCACCGGGACAGCTTACGAGCAGTACTTC. Translation: CASSTGTAYEQYF.

This chain uses TRBV5-4 with TRBJ2-1; D might be TRBD2 (6 bases). Germline CDR1 and CDR2: SGHNT and YYREEE (reference sequence). CDR3 length: 13 residues. Trimming left V 9 bases short and J 5 bases short, with 15 bases between. The CDR3 reads CAIPGGNDNEQFF. DNA for the CDR3: TGTGCCATCCCCGGGGGAAACGACAATGAGCAGTTCTTC.

This clone was found a few times. This chain links TRBV2 with TRBJ1-4; 9 nucleotides match TRBD1. Germline V CDR1 and CDR2: SNHLY, FYNNEI. The junction had 4 bases not matched to a gene; V was cut back by 4 bases and J by 7 bases. The CDR3 runs 14 residues. The DNA of the CDR3 is TGTGCCAGCAGTGGGGGACAGGGAACTGAAAAACTGTTTTTT. Protein sequence: CASSGGQGTEKLFF.

The chain recombines TRBV9 with TRBJ1-4, with 8 nucleotides matching TRBD1. The germline V gene encodes CDR1 SGDLS and CDR2 YYNGEE. Trimming took 4 bases from V and 2 from J; bases not matched to a gene: 4. The CDR3 contains 15 residues. DNA of the CDR3: TGTGCCAGCAGCCCAAGGACAGGGACTAATGAAAAACTGTTTTTT. Its protein is CASSPRTGTNEKLFF.

The chain carries TRBV19 and TRBJ2-1; D remains unclear. V lost 7 bases and J 4 bases, leaving 17 bases between the germline ends. From germline, CDR1 is LNHDA and CDR2 SQIVND (reference sequence). The CDR3 is 15 residues long. DNA for the CDR3: TGTGCCAGTACCCTCGACAAAGCACCTTACAATGAGCAGTTCTTC. Amino acids: CASTLDKAPYNEQFF.

V is TRBV7-3 and J is TRBJ2-2; 7 positions match TRBD2. The CDR3 extends over 16 amino acids. Germline values: CDR1 SGHTA, CDR2 FQGTGA. V was clipped by 1 base and J by 6 bases; unmatched bases: 8. DNA for the CDR3: TGTGCCAGCAGCTTAAGCGTGGGAGGGCCCCCCGGGGAGCTGTTTTTT. Encoded protein: CASSLSVGGPPGELFF.

CDR3 in amino acids: CATSRVTYNEQFF. The DNA of the CDR3 is TGTGCCACCAGCAGGGTGACTTACAATGAGCAGTTCTTC. This rearrangement joins TRBV15 to TRBJ2-1, with no clear D. The germline CDR1 and CDR2 sequences are LNHNV and YYDKDF (reference sequence). The V gene lost 3 bases and the J gene lost 4 bases, with 7 bases spanning the gap. This CDR3 is 13 amino acids long.

The chain has TRBV9 and TRBJ1-2; D is possibly TRBD1 (5 bases). V was trimmed by 7 bases and J by 2 bases, leaving 9 bases between them. Germline CDR1 and CDR2: SGDLS and YYNGEE. The CDR3 loop spans 12 amino acids. The DNA of the CDR3 is TGTGCCAGCGGGGGGTTGAACTATGGCTACACCTTC. This encodes CASGGLNYGYTF.

The sample holds a few counts of this clone. V and J are TRBV10-3 and TRBJ1-1; weak D call: TRBD1 (6 bases). CDR3 length: 15 amino acids. Germline CDR1 is ENHRY and CDR2 is SYGVKD. V was clipped by 9 bases and J by 7 bases, with 24 bases between them. CDR3 protein: CAMGSPGTKSDEAFF. The DNA of the CDR3 is TGTGCCATGGGGTCCCCCGGGACAAAAAGCGATGAAGCTTTCTTT.

This clone was seen more than once but under ten times. V and J are TRBV5-1 and TRBJ2-5, with 9 bases identical to TRBD1. CDR1 and CDR2 from the germline V gene are SGHRS and YFSETQ. The CDR3 is 13 residues long. After removal of 4 bases from V and 6 bases from J, the junction contained 4 bases not matched to a gene. CDR3 DNA sequence: TGCGCCAGCAGCCCGGGACAGGGAAAGACCCAGTACTTC. It yields the protein CASSPGQGKTQYF.

The V and J genes are TRBV7-9 and TRBJ1-2; no clear D gene. Germline CDR1 reads SEHNR; CDR2 reads FQNEAQ (reference sequence). V was cut by 1 base and J by 4 bases, with 7 bases left in between. The CDR3 loop spans 13 amino acids. In nucleotides, the CDR3 is TGTGCCAGCAGCTTAGAACAGTTCTATGGCTACACCTTC. It encodes CASSLEQFYGYTF.

This rearrangement joins TRBV6-6 to TRBJ2-1; 10 positions agree with TRBD2. This CDR3 contains 16 residues. Germline V lookup: CDR1 MNHNY, CDR2 SVGAGI (reference sequence). The junction had 9 bases not matched to a gene; V was cut back by 4 bases and J by 6 bases. The CDR3 sequence: CASSSNLAGAPNEQFF. The CDR3 bases are TGTGCCAGCAGTTCTAATCTAGCGGGGGCCCCCAATGAGCAGTTCTTC.

The chain has TRBV5-4 and TRBJ2-2; D perhaps matches TRBD2 (6 bases). Germline CDR1 SGHNT, CDR2 YYREEE (reference sequence). V was clipped by 3 bases and J by 5 bases, with 14 bases between them. This CDR3 has 15 amino acids. The CDR3 reads CASSSFREDTGELFF. CDR3 in DNA: TGTGCCAGCAGCTCTTTTAGGGAGGATACCGGGGAGCTGTTTTTT.

This chain connects TRBV29-1 to TRBJ2-3, with D maybe TRBD2 (6 bases). Germline CDR1 SQVTM, CDR2 ANQGSEA. CDR3 size: 15 residues. The germline V and J ends were trimmed by 0 bases and 2 bases, with 12 bases remaining between them. In nucleotides, the CDR3 is TGCAGCGTTGAAGATCCCCAGCGGGTCACAGATACGCAGTATTTT. It specifies CSVEDPQRVTDTQYF.

The chain has TRBV7-9 and TRBJ1-2, with 7 bases matching TRBD1. CDR1 is SEHNR, CDR2 FQNEAQ, per germline (reference sequence). With V trimmed by 5 bases and J by 2 bases, 5 bases remained unmatched. The CDR3 spans 14 residues. CDR3 residues: CASSPRQGNYGYTF. CDR3 coding DNA: TGTGCCAGCAGCCCCAGACAGGGAAACTATGGCTACACCTTC.

J is TRBJ1-1 and V is TRBV7-2; possibly TRBD1 for D (6 bases). The CDR3 totals 15 residues. Germline V lookup: CDR1 SGHTA, CDR2 FQGNSA. Trimming shortened V by 2 bases and J by 2 bases, and 12 bases separated the two germline ends. The CDR3, as DNA: TGTGCCAGCAGCTTATTTGGCAGGGGAAACACTGAAGCTTTCTTT. Encoded protein: CASSLFGRGNTEAFF.

This chain joins TRBV4-1 and TRBJ1-3; D uncertain. The ends were cut back, 1 base at V and 2 bases at J, with 12 bases in the middle. From germline, CDR1 is MGHRA and CDR2 YSYEKL. CDR3 length equals 16 residues. CDR3: CASSQGAGRTGNTIYF. CDR3 sequence (DNA): TGCGCCAGCAGCCAAGGGGCCGGCCGCACTGGAAACACCATATATTTT.

This clone has a single count. The chain uses TRBV9 and TRBJ1-3; TRBD1 is a possible D gene (5 bases). CDR3 length equals 16 residues. Germline V gene sequence: CDR1 SGDLS, CDR2 YYNGEE. The germline V and J ends were trimmed by 4 bases and 1 base, with 15 bases remaining between them. The CDR3 bases are TGTGCCAGCAGCCAAGGGGAAGGGTTTTCTGGAAACACCATATATTTT. Translating it yields CASSQGEGFSGNTIYF.

The chain recombines TRBV10-2 with TRBJ1-6, with D tentatively TRBD1 (5 bases). CDR3 length: 14 amino acids. Trimming pared 2 bases from V and 7 bases from J, leaving 9 bases between. Germline V gene data show CDR1 as WSHSY and CDR2 as SAAADI. The CDR3 region is CASSETGKNSPLHF. The CDR3 DNA follows: TGCGCCAGCAGTGAGACAGGAAAGAATTCACCCCTCCACTTT.

V gene TRBV30 combines with J gene TRBJ2-7; no clear D gene. The CDR3 extends over 14 amino acids. V lost 2 bases to trimming and J lost 3 bases, with 14 bases between them. CDR1 is GTSNPN and CDR2 is SVGIG in the germline V gene (reference sequence). The CDR3 reads CAWSTTLNRYEQYF. The CDR3 DNA reads as TGTGCCTGGAGTACGACTTTAAATCGCTACGAGCAGTACTTC.

J is TRBJ2-7 and V is TRBV6-1; D uncertain. The CDR3 loop spans 16 amino acids. CDR1 and CDR2 from the germline V gene are MNHNS and SASEGT. V lost 0 bases and J 0 bases, leaving 12 bases between the germline ends. This CDR3 reads CASSEAWAGYSYEQYF. In nucleotides, the CDR3 is TGTGCCAGCAGTGAAGCGTGGGCTGGATACTCCTACGAGCAGTACTTC.